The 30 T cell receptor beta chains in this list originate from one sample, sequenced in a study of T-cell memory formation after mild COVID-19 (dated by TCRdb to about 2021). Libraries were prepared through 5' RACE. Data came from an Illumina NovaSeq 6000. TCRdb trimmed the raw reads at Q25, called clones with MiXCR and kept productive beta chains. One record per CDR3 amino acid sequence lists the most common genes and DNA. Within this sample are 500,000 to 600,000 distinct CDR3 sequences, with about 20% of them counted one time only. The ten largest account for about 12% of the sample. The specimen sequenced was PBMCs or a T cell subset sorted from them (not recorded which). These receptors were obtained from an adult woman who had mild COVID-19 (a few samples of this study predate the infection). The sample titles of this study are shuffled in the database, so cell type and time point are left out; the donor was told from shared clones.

The CDR3 region is CATSREEGSYEQYF. CDR3 nucleotide sequence: TGTGCCACCAGCAGAGAGGAGGGCTCCTACGAGCAGTACTTC. The genes are TRBV15 and TRBJ2-7, with D possibly matching TRBD2 (6 bases). Per germline, CDR1 LNHNV and CDR2 YYDKDF (reference sequence). The V end lost 0 bases, the J end lost 0 bases, and 6 bases lay between the germline ends. CDR3 length: 14 residues. The full variable domain, in which reference TRBV15 and TRBJ2-7 provide the parts outside the CDR3, is DAMVIQNPRYQVTQFGKPVTLSCSQTLNHNVMYWYQQKSSQAPKLLFHYYDKDFNNEADTPDNFQSRRPNTSFCFLDIRSPGLGDTAMYLCATSREEGSYEQYFGPGTRLTVT.

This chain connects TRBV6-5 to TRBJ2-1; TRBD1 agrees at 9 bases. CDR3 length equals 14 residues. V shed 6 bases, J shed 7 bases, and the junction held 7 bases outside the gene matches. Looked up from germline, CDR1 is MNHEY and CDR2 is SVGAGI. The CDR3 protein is CASSPGTGKNEQFF. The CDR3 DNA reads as TGTGCCAGCAGCCCCGGGACAGGGAAAAATGAGCAGTTCTTC.

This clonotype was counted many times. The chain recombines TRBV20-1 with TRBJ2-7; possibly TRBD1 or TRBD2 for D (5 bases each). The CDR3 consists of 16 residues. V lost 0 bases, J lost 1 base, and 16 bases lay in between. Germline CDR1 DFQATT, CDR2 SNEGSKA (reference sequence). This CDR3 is CSARDYKGDRSYEQYF. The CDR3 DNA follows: TGCAGTGCTAGAGATTATAAAGGGGACCGATCCTACGAGCAGTACTTC.

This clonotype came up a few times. CDR3: CASSFGQGGFGYTF. DNA of the CDR3: TGTGCCAGCAGCTTTGGACAGGGGGGCTTTGGCTACACCTTC. The rearrangement uses TRBV5-6 and TRBJ1-2; 10 positions agree with TRBD1. Germline V gene data show CDR1 as SGHDT and CDR2 as YYEEEE. The trim removed 2 bases at V and 7 bases at J, leaving 5 bases unmatched. This CDR3 is 14 amino acids long.

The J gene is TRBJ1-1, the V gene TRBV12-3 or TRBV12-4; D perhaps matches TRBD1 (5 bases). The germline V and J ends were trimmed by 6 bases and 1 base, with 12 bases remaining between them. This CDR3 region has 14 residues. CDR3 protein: CASSKQAPNTEAFF. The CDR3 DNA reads TGTGCCAGCAGCAAACAGGCCCCGAACACTGAAGCTTTCTTT.

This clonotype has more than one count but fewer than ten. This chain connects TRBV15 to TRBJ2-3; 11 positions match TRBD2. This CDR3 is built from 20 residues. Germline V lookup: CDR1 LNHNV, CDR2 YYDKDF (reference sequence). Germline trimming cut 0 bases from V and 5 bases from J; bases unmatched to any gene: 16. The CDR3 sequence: CATSRDRSSGGVAKGDTQYF. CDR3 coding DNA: TGTGCCACCAGCAGAGATCGCAGTAGCGGGGGGGTTGCCAAGGGAGATACGCAGTATTTT.

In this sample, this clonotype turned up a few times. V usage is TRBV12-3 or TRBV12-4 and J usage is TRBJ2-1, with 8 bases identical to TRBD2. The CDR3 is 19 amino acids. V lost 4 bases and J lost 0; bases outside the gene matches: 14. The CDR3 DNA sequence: TGTGCCAGCAGTTCCAGGGGTCGGGGCGGGGGGAGCTCCTACAATGAGCAGTTCTTC. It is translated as CASSSRGRGGGSSYNEQFF.

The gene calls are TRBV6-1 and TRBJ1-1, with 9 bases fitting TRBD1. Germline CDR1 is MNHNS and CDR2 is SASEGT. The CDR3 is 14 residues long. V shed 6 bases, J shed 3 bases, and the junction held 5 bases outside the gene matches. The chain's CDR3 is CASRNRGHDTEAFF. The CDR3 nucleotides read TGTGCCAGCAGAAACAGGGGGCATGACACTGAAGCTTTCTTT.

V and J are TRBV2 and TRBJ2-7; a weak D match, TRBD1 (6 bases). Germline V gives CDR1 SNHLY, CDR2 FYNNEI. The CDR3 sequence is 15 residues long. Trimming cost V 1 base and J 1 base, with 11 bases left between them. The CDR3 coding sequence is TGTGCCAGCAGTGAAGGACAGGCTTATTCCTACGAGCAGTACTTC. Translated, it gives CASSEGQAYSYEQYF.

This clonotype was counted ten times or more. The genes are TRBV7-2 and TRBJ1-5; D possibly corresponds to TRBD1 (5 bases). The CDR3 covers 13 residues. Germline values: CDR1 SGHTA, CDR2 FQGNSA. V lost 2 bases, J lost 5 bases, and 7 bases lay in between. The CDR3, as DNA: TGTGCCAGCAGCTTACGGGGGGATCAGCCCCAGCATTTT. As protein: CASSLRGDQPQHF. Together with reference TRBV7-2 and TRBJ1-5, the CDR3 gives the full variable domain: GAGVSQSPSNKVTEKGKDVELRCDPISGHTALYWYRQSLGQGLEFLIYFQGNSAPDKSGLPSDRFSAERTGGSVSTLTIQRTQQEDSAVYLCASSLRGDQPQHFGDGTRLSIL.

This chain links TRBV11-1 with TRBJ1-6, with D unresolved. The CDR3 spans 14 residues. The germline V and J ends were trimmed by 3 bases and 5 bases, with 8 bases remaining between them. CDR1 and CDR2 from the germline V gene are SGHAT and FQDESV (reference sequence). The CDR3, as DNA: TGTGCCAGCAGCTTCTTCGGACATAATTCACCCCTCCACTTT. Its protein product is CASSFFGHNSPLHF.

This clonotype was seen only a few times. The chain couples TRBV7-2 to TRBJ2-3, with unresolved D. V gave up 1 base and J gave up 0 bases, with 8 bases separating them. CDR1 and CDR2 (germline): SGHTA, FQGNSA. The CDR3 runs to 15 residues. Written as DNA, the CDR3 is TGTGCCAGCAGCTTAGAGCCCGCTAGCACAGATACGCAGTATTTT. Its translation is CASSLEPASTDTQYF.

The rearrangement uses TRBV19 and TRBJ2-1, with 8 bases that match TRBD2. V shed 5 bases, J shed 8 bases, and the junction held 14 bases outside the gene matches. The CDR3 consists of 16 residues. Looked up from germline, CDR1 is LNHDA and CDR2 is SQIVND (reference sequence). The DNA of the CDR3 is TGTGCCAGTAGTTCCTCGTGGGCGGGAGGAAGCGATGAGCAGTTCTTC. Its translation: CASSSSWAGGSDEQFF.

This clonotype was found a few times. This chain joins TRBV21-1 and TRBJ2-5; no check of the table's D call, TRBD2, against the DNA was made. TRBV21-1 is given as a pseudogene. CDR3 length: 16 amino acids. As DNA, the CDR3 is TGTGCCAGCAGCAAACATAGCAGGGCGGGTAGAGAGACCCAGTACTTC. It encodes CASSKHSRAGRETQYF.

In nucleotides, the CDR3 is TGTGCCAGCAGTTATCGGCAAGGGGGAGGGGGAGAGACCCAGTACTTC. It translates to CASSYRQGGGGETQYF. This rearrangement joins TRBV6-5 to TRBJ2-5; perhaps TRBD2 as D (7 bases). Germline CDR1 reads MNHEY; CDR2 reads SVGAGI. V gave up 3 bases and J gave up 4 bases, with 18 bases separating them. CDR3 size: 16 residues.

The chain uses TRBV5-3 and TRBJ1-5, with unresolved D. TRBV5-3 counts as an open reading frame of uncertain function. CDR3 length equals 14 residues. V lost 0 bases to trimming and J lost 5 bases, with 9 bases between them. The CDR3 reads CARSLDRVDQPQHF. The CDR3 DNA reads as TGTGCCAGAAGCTTGGATAGGGTGGATCAGCCCCAGCATTTT.

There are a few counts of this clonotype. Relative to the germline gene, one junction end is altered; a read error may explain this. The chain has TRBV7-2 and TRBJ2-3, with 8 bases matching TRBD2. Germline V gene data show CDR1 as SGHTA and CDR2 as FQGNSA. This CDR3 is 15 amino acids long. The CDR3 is CASSPSGTSVRTGQF. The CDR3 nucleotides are TGTGCCAGCAGCCCCTCCGGGACTAGTGTGCGGACGGGGCAATTT.

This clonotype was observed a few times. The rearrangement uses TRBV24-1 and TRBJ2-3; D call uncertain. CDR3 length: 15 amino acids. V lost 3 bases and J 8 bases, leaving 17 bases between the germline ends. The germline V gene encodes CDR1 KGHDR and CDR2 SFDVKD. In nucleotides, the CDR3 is TGTGCCACCAGTGATCCGCTCCCCCCCCGAGGTACGCAGTATTTT. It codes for CATSDPLPPRGTQYF.

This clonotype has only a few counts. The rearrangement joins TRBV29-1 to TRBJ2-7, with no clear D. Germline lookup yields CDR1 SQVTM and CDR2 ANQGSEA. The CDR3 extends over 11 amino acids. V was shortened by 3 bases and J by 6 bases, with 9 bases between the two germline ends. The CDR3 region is CSVDSVGEQYF. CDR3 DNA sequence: TGCAGCGTTGATTCTGTCGGCGAGCAGTACTTC.

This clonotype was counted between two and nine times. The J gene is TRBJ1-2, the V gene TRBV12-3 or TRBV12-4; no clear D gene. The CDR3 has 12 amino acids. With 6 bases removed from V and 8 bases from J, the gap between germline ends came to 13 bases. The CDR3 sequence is CASRSLSRGYTF. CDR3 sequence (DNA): TGTGCCAGCAGGTCTCTATCCCGGGGCTACACCTTC.

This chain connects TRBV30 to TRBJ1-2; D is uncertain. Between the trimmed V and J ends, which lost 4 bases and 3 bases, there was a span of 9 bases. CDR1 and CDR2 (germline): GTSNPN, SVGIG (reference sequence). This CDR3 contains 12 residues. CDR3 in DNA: TGTGCCTGGATTGGGGATCACTATGGCTACACCTTC. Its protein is CAWIGDHYGYTF.

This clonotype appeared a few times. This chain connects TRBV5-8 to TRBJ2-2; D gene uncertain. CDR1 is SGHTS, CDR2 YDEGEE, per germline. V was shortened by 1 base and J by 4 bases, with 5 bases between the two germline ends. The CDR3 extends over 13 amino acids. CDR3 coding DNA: TGTGCCAGCAGCTTGACCTTCACCGGGGAGCTGTTTTTT. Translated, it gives CASSLTFTGELFF.

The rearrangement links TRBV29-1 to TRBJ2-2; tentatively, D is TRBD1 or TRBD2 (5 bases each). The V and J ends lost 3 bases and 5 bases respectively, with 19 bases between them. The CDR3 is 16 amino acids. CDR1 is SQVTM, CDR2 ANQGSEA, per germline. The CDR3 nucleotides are TGCAGCGTTGACGGACGGGACCTCGGAAGGACCGGGGAGCTGTTTTTT. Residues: CSVDGRDLGRTGELFF.

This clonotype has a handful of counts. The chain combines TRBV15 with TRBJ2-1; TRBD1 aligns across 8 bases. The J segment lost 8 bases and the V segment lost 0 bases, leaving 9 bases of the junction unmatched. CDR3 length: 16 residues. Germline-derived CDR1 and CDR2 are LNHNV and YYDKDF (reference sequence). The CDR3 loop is CATSRDLGRGQHEQFF. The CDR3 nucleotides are TGTGCCACCAGCAGAGATTTGGGCAGGGGGCAACATGAGCAGTTCTTC.

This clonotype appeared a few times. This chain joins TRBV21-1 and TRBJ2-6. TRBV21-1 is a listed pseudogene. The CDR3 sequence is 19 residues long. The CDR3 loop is CASSKRRSRILSGANVLTF. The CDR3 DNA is TGTGCCAGCAGCAAGCGCCGAAGCCGAATACTCTCTGGGGCCAACGTCCTGACTTTC.

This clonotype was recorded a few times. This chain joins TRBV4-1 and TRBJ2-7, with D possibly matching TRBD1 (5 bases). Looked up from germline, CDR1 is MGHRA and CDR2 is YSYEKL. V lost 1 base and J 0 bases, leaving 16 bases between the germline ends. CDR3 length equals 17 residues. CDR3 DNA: TGCGCCAGCAGCCAAGTGGGTACCAGGGTCCTCTCCTACGAGCAGTACTTC. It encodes CASSQVGTRVLSYEQYF.

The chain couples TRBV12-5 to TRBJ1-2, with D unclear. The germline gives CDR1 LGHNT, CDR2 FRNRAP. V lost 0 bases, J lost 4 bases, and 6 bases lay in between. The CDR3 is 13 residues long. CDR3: CASGLVLSYGYTF. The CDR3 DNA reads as TGTGCTAGTGGTTTGGTACTGTCCTATGGCTACACCTTC.

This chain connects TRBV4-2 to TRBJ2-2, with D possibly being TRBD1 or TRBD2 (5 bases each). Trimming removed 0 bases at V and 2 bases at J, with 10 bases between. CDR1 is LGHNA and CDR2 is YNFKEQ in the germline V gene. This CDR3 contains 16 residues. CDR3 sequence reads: CASSQDRGPNTGELFF. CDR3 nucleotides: TGTGCCAGCAGCCAAGATAGGGGACCAAACACCGGGGAGCTGTTTTTT.

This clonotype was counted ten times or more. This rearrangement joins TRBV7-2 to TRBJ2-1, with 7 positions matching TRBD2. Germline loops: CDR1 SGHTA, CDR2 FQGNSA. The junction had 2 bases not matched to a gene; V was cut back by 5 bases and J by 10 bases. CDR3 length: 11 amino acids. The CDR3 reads CASSAGLEQFF. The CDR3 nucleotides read TGTGCCAGCAGCGCGGGACTAGAGCAGTTCTTC.

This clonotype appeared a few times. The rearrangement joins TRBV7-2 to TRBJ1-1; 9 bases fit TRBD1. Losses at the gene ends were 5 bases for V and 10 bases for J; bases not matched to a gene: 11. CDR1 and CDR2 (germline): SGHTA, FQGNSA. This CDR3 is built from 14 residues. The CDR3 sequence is CASSPFLGQGSAFF. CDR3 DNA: TGTGCCAGCAGCCCTTTTTTGGGACAGGGCTCAGCTTTCTTT.